The clone carrying this T cell receptor beta chain was picked up many times. Its antigen is as yet unknown. The data originate from a study of regulatory T cells in long-lasting Graves disease. Study-level information: The antithyroid drugs taken by newly diagnosed Graves' patients had been used for under 3 months. Overall study results and limits: Under persistent disease, TRBV28, TRBJ1-2 and TRBJ2-5 were used preferentially. The TCR repertoire of persistent Graves' patients was less diverse than that of newly diagnosed ones.

Building the TCR beta libraries relied on iRepertoire HTBI primers, and CDR3 regions underwent Arm-PCR. MiXCR, applied by TCRdb to the multiplex PCR reads, yields one record per CDR3 protein. The table lists a few hundred thousand distinct CDR3 sequences, over 15% of them singletons. Time point: newly diagnosed GD, antithyroid drugs for less than 3 months. PBMC RNA served as the TCR library source. The CDR3 contains 13 residues. V was trimmed by 5 bases and J by 4 bases, leaving 15 bases between them. CDR1 and CDR2 (germline): DFQATT, SNEGSKA (reference sequence). In addition, the sample was reused for a study of T cells in Graves' hyperthyroidism and ophthalmopathy. That study adds: Uncontrolled infection, other autoimmune disease, pregnancy and lactation each barred patients from inclusion.

The chain joins TRBV20-1 to TRBJ2-7, with unresolved D. Specimen: peripheral blood mononuclear cells (PBMCs), collected at new diagnosis, from a patient treated with antithyroid drugs. The clonotype comes from a man aged 40-49 years with Graves disease. This CDR3 is CSALGPSGYEQYF. The CDR3, as DNA: TGCAGTGCTCTCGGCCCTTCCGGATACGAGCAGTACTTC.